The rows below give T cell receptor beta chains drawn from one sample of a study of blood T cells in healthy people across ages. TCRdb reanalysed the 5' RACE reads using MiXCR and keeps one entry per CDR3 protein. In the table there are more than 1,000,000 distinct CDR3 sequences, 20% to 25% of which are singletons. The same sample was also used in a study of T cells of mothers and their children.

Sequencing was carried out using blood. The source is a girl aged 2-9 years in good health. Both conserved end residues are part of each CDR3. Each record gives: CDR3 DNA, CDR3 protein, D gene, clone size, V gene, J gene, CDR3 length. D genes are given only for firm matches. Expanded clones get a size class; other rows say once, few or many, or leave the size out.

CDR3 DNA: TGTGCCAGCAGCGACCGGGACCAAACAGATACGCAGTATTTT; CDR3 protein: CASSDRDQTDTQYF; D gene: NA; clone size: few; V gene: TRBV9; J gene: TRBJ2-3; CDR3 length: 14
CDR3 DNA: TGTGCCAGCAGCCTGGACAGGTCCAATGGCTACACCTTC; CDR3 protein: CASSLDRSNGYTF; D gene: TRBD1; clone size: NA; V gene: TRBV3-1; J gene: TRBJ1-2; CDR3 length: 13
CDR3 DNA: TGCAGTGCTAGAGATCATGGCGGGAATTTCTACGAGCAGTACTTC; CDR3 protein: CSARDHGGNFYEQYF; D gene: NA; clone size: NA; V gene: TRBV20-1; J gene: TRBJ2-7; CDR3 length: 15
CDR3 DNA: TGTGCCAGCAGCTTTGGGCGACAGACTAGCAATCAGCCCCAGCATTTT; CDR3 protein: CASSFGRQTSNQPQHF; D gene: NA; clone size: NA; V gene: TRBV7-2; J gene: TRBJ1-5; CDR3 length: 16
CDR3 DNA: TGCGCCAGCAGCTCGGACAGTACCTACGAGCAGTACTTC; CDR3 protein: CASSSDSTYEQYF; D gene: NA; clone size: NA; V gene: TRBV5-1; J gene: TRBJ2-7; CDR3 length: 13
CDR3 DNA: TGTGCCAGCAGCAACGCATTTGAGGGGGAAGAGACCCAGTACTTC; CDR3 protein: CASSNAFEGEETQYF; D gene: NA; clone size: NA; V gene: TRBV7-9; J gene: TRBJ2-5; CDR3 length: 15
CDR3 DNA: TGCAGCGCTCTAACAGGGGAGGGCATTCAGTACTTC; CDR3 protein: CSALTGEGIQYF; D gene: NA; clone size: few; V gene: TRBV29-1; J gene: TRBJ2-4; CDR3 length: 12
CDR3 DNA: TGTGCCAGCAGCCGCCCGGATGGAGCCCAGCATTTT; CDR3 protein: CASSRPDGAQHF; D gene: NA; clone size: NA; V gene: TRBV7-9; J gene: TRBJ1-5; CDR3 length: 12
CDR3 DNA: TGCGCCAGCAGCCCGGATAGTCTTGGAACCTACGAGCAGTACTTC; CDR3 protein: CASSPDSLGTYEQYF; D gene: NA; clone size: few; V gene: TRBV5-1; J gene: TRBJ2-7; CDR3 length: 15
CDR3 DNA: TGTGCCAGCAGCTTATCTCCCGTCGAGCAGTACTTC; CDR3 protein: CASSLSPVEQYF; D gene: NA; clone size: few; V gene: TRBV7-9; J gene: TRBJ2-7; CDR3 length: 12